This passage covers 20 T cell receptor beta chains from one sample sequenced in a study of regulatory T cells in long-lasting Graves disease. Time point indicated: persistent/refractory GD, antithyroid drugs over 5 years with positive TRAb. PBMC-extracted RNA yielded the TCR library. CDR3 regions were amplified by Arm-PCR using iRepertoire HTBI primers to build TCR beta libraries. TCRdb passed the multiplex PCR reads through MiXCR, listing each CDR3 protein once. There are about 470,000 distinct CDR3 sequences in the sample; roughly 20% occur only once, and over 7.5% lies in the top ten. The sample was peripheral blood mononuclear cells (PBMCs), taken when the disease was refractory, from a patient treated with antithyroid drugs. These TCRs come from a female donor with Graves disease.

The chain combines TRBV7-9 with TRBJ2-5, with D unresolved. Germline CDR1 reads SEHNR; CDR2 reads FQNEAQ (reference sequence). V lost 6 bases to trimming and J lost 5 bases, with 16 bases between them. This CDR3 contains 14 residues. This CDR3 is CASRRHESGETQYF. The CDR3 nucleotides read TGTGCCAGCAGAAGACACGAATCGGGTGAGACCCAGTACTTC.

Concerning this clonotype: This sequence may be a read error, since a much larger clone differs from it by one base. This likely comes from a read error, as the CDR3 has no conserved phenylalanine or tryptophan at its end. No DNA is shown, since the ends of the CDR3 on it are uncertain; the CDR3 is the one TCRdb lists. The CDR3 region is CASSTRQGSSLL. The chain joins TRBV28 to TRBJ2-5; the table gives TRBD1 as D, unverified against the DNA. The germline gives CDR1 MDHEN, CDR2 SYDVKM. The CDR3 adds up to 12 amino acids, both ends counted.

This clonotype was seen many times. This chain links TRBV28 with TRBJ1-4; the match to TRBD1 covers 10 bases. The V gene end was trimmed by 6 bases and the J gene end by 8 bases; junction bases not matched to a gene: 6. Germline-derived CDR1 and CDR2 are MDHEN and SYDVKM. CDR3 length: 14 residues. The CDR3 here is CASSRQGAKEKLFF. DNA for the CDR3: TGTGCCAGCAGCAGACAGGGGGCGAAAGAAAAACTGTTTTTT.

The rearrangement links TRBV18 to TRBJ2-1, with D uncertain. Between the trimmed V and J ends, which lost 7 bases and 7 bases, there was a span of 11 bases. In germline, CDR1 is KGHSH, CDR2 LQKENI. The CDR3 is made up of 12 amino acids. CDR3 sequence (DNA): TGTGCCAGCTTCGAGGTGGGGAATGAGCAGTTCTTC. This gives the protein CASFEVGNEQFF.

This clonotype was recorded many times. The V and J genes are TRBV5-5 and TRBJ2-2; TRBD2 might be the D (6 bases). The CDR3 extends over 16 amino acids. Germline assignment: CDR1 SGHKS and CDR2 YYEKEE (reference sequence). V lost 4 bases and J lost 1, with 14 bases in between. CDR3 DNA: TGTGCCAGCAGCCCCCCGGGACTCATGAACACCGGGGAGCTGTTTTTT. Encoded protein: CASSPPGLMNTGELFF.

The V call is TRBV28, the J call TRBJ2-7; D uncertain. The V end lost 3 bases, the J end lost 2 bases, and 8 bases lay between the germline ends. The CDR3 contains 13 residues. Germline V CDR1 and CDR2: MDHEN, SYDVKM. CDR3 DNA: TGTGCCAGCAGTTTTGCTCTAACCTACGAGCAGTACTTC. This translates into CASSFALTYEQYF.

Regarding this clonotype: A much larger clone lies a single base off, so this may be a read error. This chain connects TRBV7-2 to TRBJ1-2; D is unresolved. V lost 5 bases and J 4 bases, leaving 14 bases between the germline ends. The CDR3 sequence is 14 residues long. Germline lookup yields CDR1 SGHTA and CDR2 FQGNSA. The CDR3 DNA follows: TGTGCCAGCAGCCCCCAATGGGGAGGCTATGGCTACACCTTC. Translated, it gives CASSPQWGGYGYTF.

This clonotype was found many times. The CDR3 DNA follows: TGTGCCCCACCGGGGAACCCTTGTCGGGGTTTTGGGAATTCACCCCTCCACTTT. This sequence encodes CAPPGNPCRGFGNSPLHF. The gene calls are TRBV6-2 or TRBV6-3 and TRBJ1-6; no reliable D call. Germline-derived CDR1 and CDR2 are MNHEY and SVGEGT. The CDR3 totals 18 residues. The V gene lost 11 bases and the J gene lost 7 bases, with 30 bases spanning the gap.

This clonotype showed up many times. The V gene is TRBV29-1, the J gene TRBJ1-1, with no clear D. CDR1 SQVTM and CDR2 ANQGSEA come from the germline V gene. The CDR3 is made up of 11 amino acids. The germline V and J ends were trimmed by 7 bases and 6 bases, with 12 bases remaining between them. Written as DNA, the CDR3 is TGCAGCGGCTCTTCGGTGGCTGAAGCTTTCTTT. This codes for CSGSSVAEAFF.

This clonotype occurred a few times. The chain is built from TRBV11-2 and TRBJ1-2; possibly TRBD1 for D (6 bases). The ends were cut back, 5 bases at V and 6 bases at J, with 16 bases in the middle. The germline gives CDR1 SGHAT, CDR2 FQNNGV. CDR3 length equals 14 residues. CDR3 sequence reads: CASSRPGGGDGYTF. CDR3 coding DNA: TGTGCCAGCAGCCGACCGGGAGGGGGAGATGGCTACACCTTC.

In this sample, this clonotype turned up a few times. The CDR3 nucleotides read TGTGCCAGCAGTTTAGCGCTGGGTACTACTGGGGCCAACGTCCTGACTTTC. Encoded protein: CASSLALGTTGANVLTF. The chain is built from TRBV12-3 or TRBV12-4 and TRBJ2-6; D is uncertain. Trimming took 0 bases from V and 2 from J, leaving 11 bases between them. The CDR3 totals 17 residues.

This clonotype was seen a few times. The chain uses TRBV30 and TRBJ2-5; TRBD2 agrees at 9 bases. V lost 3 bases to trimming and J lost 4 bases; unmatched junction nucleotides: 12. The CDR3 is made up of 16 amino acids. Per the germline V gene, CDR1 is GTSNPN and CDR2 is SVGIG (reference sequence). In DNA form, the CDR3 reads TGTGCCTGGAGCCTAGGCGTAGCGGGAGTTTTAGAGACCCAGTACTTC. Its translation is CAWSLGVAGVLETQYF.

This clonotype appeared many times. V gene TRBV3-1 combines with J gene TRBJ2-5; D not resolved. The CDR3 sequence is 13 residues long. The V and J ends lost 1 base and 2 bases respectively, with 5 bases between them. The germline CDR1 and CDR2 sequences are LGHDT and YNNKEL (reference sequence). The CDR3 sequence is CASSQVRQETQYF. The CDR3, as DNA: TGTGCCAGCAGCCAAGTTAGGCAAGAGACCCAGTACTTC.

This clonotype showed up just a few times. The chain has TRBV28 and TRBJ2-2; D is unresolved. Germline loops: CDR1 MDHEN, CDR2 SYDVKM. There are 13 residues in the CDR3. V was pared by 6 bases and J by 1 base, with 6 bases between. This chain's CDR3 is CASRTRNTGELFF. The CDR3 DNA reads as TGTGCCAGCAGGACACGGAACACCGGGGAGCTGTTTTTT.

This clonotype showed up many times. This CDR3 reads CSAPPEGATYEQYF. In DNA, the CDR3 is TGCAGTGCCCCACCGGAGGGAGCCACCTACGAGCAGTACTTC. The chain uses TRBV20-1 and TRBJ2-7, with D tentatively TRBD2 (6 bases). Germline loops: CDR1 DFQATT, CDR2 SNEGSKA (reference sequence). This CDR3 has 14 amino acids. Between the trimmed V and J ends, which lost 6 bases and 2 bases, there was a span of 17 bases.

This clonotype has ten or more counts. This chain links TRBV12-3 or TRBV12-4 with TRBJ2-2; 9 bases agree with TRBD2. J gave up 5 bases and V 5 bases, and 6 bases lay outside the gene matches. This CDR3 spans 15 amino acids. CDR3 amino acids: CASSGSGSGTGELFF. DNA for the CDR3: TGTGCCAGCAGTGGTAGCGGGAGCGGGACCGGGGAGCTGTTTTTT.

The table lists this clonotype with many counts. The DNA of the CDR3 is TGTGCCAGCAGTGAGATGACAGGGATTGCTGAAAAACTGTTTTTT. Translating gives CASSEMTGIAEKLFF. The chain carries TRBV2 and TRBJ1-4; TRBD1 matches 7 bases. The CDR3 length is 15 residues. CDR1 is SNHLY and CDR2 is FYNNEI in the germline V gene. With 3 bases clipped from V and 7 bases from J, the junction kept 8 bases outside the gene matches. Drawing the rest from reference TRBV2 and TRBJ1-4, the complete variable domain is EPEVTQTPSHQVTQMGQEVILRCVPISNHLYFYWYRQILGQKVEFLVSFYNNEISEKSEIFDDQFSVERPDGSNFTLKIRSTKLEDSAMYFCASSEMTGIAEKLFFGSGTQLSVL.

The chain uses TRBV6-2 or TRBV6-3 and TRBJ2-2; tentative D call: TRBD1 (5 bases). CDR1 is MNHEY and CDR2 is SVGEGT in the germline V gene. With 5 bases removed from V and 3 bases from J, the gap between germline ends came to 13 bases. This CDR3 has 15 residues. CDR3 nucleotides: TGTGCCAGCAGTCCGGCAGGGTGGGACACCGGGGAGCTGTTTTTT. Translation gives CASSPAGWDTGELFF.

This clonotype was seen many times. The gene calls are TRBV28 and TRBJ1-1, with a possible D match to TRBD1 (6 bases). The ends were cut back, 3 bases at V and 11 bases at J, with 13 bases in the middle. The CDR3 contains 12 residues. Germline V gives CDR1 MDHEN, CDR2 SYDVKM. The CDR3 sequence is CASSLIGGTAFF. DNA of the CDR3: TGTGCCAGCAGTTTGATAGGGGGGACGGCTTTCTTT.

The gene calls are TRBV9 and TRBJ2-2; D is perhaps TRBD2 (5 bases). The CDR3 extends over 15 amino acids. CDR1 SGDLS and CDR2 YYNGEE come from the germline V gene. V was cut by 0 bases and J by 3 bases, with 9 bases left in between. This CDR3 reads CASSVVDSYTGELFF. The CDR3 DNA follows: TGTGCCAGCAGCGTAGTGGACTCTTACACCGGGGAGCTGTTTTTT. The full variable domain, its missing parts supplied by reference TRBV9 and TRBJ2-2, is DSGVTQTPKHLITATGQRVTLRCSPRSGDLSVYWYQQSLDQGLQFLIQYYNGEERAKGNILERFSAQQFPDLHSELNLSSLELGDSALYFCASSVVDSYTGELFFGEGSRLTVL.